This T cell receptor beta chain was obtained from a study of glioma-infiltrating T cells after dendritic cell vaccination. Study overall: Treatment, given 2003 to 2012, was autologous tumor lysate-pulsed dendritic cell vaccination.

Primers: 60 V beta forward and 13 J beta reverse. This table comes from immunoSEQ multiplex PCR, and its TCRdb copy is limited to in-frame clones, with some not included. This table holds just under 85,000 clones, around 90% found once. Remarks on this clone: Antigen unknown.

Overall study results and limits: Longer survival after dendritic cell vaccination followed higher pretreatment TIL content.

CDR3 length equals 16 residues. The V and J ends lost 6 bases and 4 bases, in that order; junction bases with no gene match: 4. CDR1 KGHSH and CDR2 LQKENI come from the germline V gene. This TCR was recovered from a human donor with glioblastoma. The chain carries TRBV18 and TRBJ2-2, with 14 positions matching TRBD2. The sequencing here drew on blood, taken before dendritic cell vaccination. In nucleotides, the CDR3 is TGTGCCAGCTCGGCGGGACTAGCGGGGGTCACCGGGGAGCTGTTTTTT. It specifies CASSAGLAGVTGELFF.